This TCR beta chain originates from a study of shared clonotypes between healthy human individuals. Overall study context: For every donor, three CD4 naive, three CD4 memory, two CD8 naive and one CD8 memory plates were used.

CDR3 length: 14 residues. Per the germline V gene, CDR1 is SGHTA and CDR2 is FQGNSA. V gave up 2 bases and J gave up 6 bases, with 10 bases separating them. The authors divided CD4+ cells into CD45RA+ naive and CD45RA-negative memory subsets. Study results and caveats: Several donors showed sharing of 4.5% to 6% of naive CD4 clonotypes.

Clones were read by immunoSEQ multiplex PCR, and TCRdb kept only the in-frame ones, dropping some. The data hold approximately 2.5 million clones, with over 85% observed a single time. As concerns this clone: Antigen unknown.

The V and J genes are TRBV7-2 and TRBJ2-2, with D hard to call. Sample: naive CD4+ T cells from PBMCs. Subset reported: CD45RA+ positively selected. This TCR was recovered from a man aged 18 to 29 in good health. Some clones in this sample may be carry-over from other donors' samples. DNA for the CDR3: TGTGCCAGCAGCTTAACCCTTTCATCCGGGGAGCTGTTTTTT. This gives the protein CASSLTLSSGELFF. Complete variable domain (other parts from reference TRBV7-2 and TRBJ2-2): GAGVSQSPSNKVTEKGKDVELRCDPISGHTALYWYRQSLGQGLEFLIYFQGNSAPDKSGLPSDRFSAERTGGSVSTLTIQRTQQEDSAVYLCASSLTLSSGELFFGEGSRLTVL.